This TCR beta chain was sequenced during a study of CD8 T cells in Susac syndrome. cDNA came from roughly 0.47 to 1 ug RNA primed by random hexamers. Across 54 Vbeta and 13 Jbeta, TCR beta CDR3 was amplified with immunoSEQ multiplex PCR. TCRdb reprocessed the immunoSEQ multiplex PCR reads with MiXCR, giving one entry per CDR3 protein. This table has 150,000 or so distinct CDR3 sequences, about 94% appearing once. Both CD4+ and CD8+ T cells were negatively isolated, and TEMRA cells underwent FACS enrichment. The sequence was obtained from a human donor with multiple sclerosis. Sequenced material: CD8+ T cells from PBMCs.

The CDR3 DNA sequence: TGCAGTGCTCCAAGCACTGAAGCTTTCTTT. Translating gives CSAPSTEAFF. The V gene is TRBV20-1, the J gene TRBJ1-1; unclear D gene. V was shortened by 5 bases and J by 4 bases, with 5 bases between the two germline ends. The CDR3 is made up of 10 amino acids. The germline V gene has CDR1 DFQATT and CDR2 SNEGSKA (reference sequence).